This T cell receptor beta chain was documented in a study of blood T cell repertoires in COVID-19. The wider study: From the United States, Italy and Spain came samples of acute and convalescent COVID-19. From T cells, B-cell-depleted T cells, or PBMCs came the material, which was cDNA or gDNA.

The CDR3 has 18 amino acids. CDR1 is SGHRS, CDR2 YFSETQ, per germline. V was clipped by 4 bases and J by 2 bases; unmatched bases: 10. Authors' analysis steps: Counts of nucleated cells, estimated from reference gene primer amplification, were obtained. The method was immunoSEQ multiplex PCR; TCRdb's version includes in-frame clones alone and lacks a portion of them. V and J calls and clone size are copied from that table; D and trimming were computed from the DNA. The sample contains 20,000 to 30,000 clones, just over 90% of which appear only once. The clonotype originates from a human donor in a cohort sampled during active COVID-19. The V gene is TRBV5-1, the J gene TRBJ2-3; 13 bases align to TRBD2. The sequenced sample was peripheral blood. CDR3: CASSLPGLAGKPTDTQYF. The CDR3 DNA follows: TGCGCCAGCAGCCTCCCGGGACTAGCGGGGAAACCCACAGATACGCAGTATTTT.